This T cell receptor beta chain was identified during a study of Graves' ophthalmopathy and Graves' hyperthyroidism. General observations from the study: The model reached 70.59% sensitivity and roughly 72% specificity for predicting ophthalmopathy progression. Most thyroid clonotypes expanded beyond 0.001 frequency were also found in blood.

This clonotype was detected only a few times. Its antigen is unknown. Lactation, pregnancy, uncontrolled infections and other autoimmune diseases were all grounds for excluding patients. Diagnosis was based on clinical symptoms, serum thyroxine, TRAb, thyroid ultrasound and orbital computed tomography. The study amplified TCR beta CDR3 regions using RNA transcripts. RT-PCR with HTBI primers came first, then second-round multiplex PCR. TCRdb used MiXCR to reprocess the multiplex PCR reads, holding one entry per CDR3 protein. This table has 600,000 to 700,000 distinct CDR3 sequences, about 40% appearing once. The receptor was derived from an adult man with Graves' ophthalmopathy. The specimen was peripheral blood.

This chain's CDR3 is CASSYGGGLEAFF. In DNA, the CDR3 is TGTGCCAGCAGTTACGGGGGGGGCCTTGAAGCTTTCTTT. J is TRBJ1-1 and V is TRBV6-5; D might be TRBD1 (6 bases). Between the trimmed V and J ends, which lost 2 bases and 7 bases, there was a span of 11 bases. The CDR3 runs to 13 residues. CDR1 and CDR2 from the germline V gene are MNHEY and SVGAGI.